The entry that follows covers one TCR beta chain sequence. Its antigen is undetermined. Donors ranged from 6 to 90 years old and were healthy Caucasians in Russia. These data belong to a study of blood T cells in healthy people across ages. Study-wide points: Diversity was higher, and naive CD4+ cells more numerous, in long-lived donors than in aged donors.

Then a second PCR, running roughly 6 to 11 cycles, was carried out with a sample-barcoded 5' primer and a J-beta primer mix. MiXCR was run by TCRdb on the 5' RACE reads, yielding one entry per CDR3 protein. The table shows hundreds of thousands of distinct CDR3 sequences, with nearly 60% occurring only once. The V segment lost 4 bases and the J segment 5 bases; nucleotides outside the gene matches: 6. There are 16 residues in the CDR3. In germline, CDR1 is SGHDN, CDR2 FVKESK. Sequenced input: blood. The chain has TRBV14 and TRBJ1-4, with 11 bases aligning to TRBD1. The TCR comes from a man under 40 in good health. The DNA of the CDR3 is TGTGCCAGCAGCCCGATGGGGACAGGGGGGAATGAAAAACTGTTTTTT. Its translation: CASSPMGTGGNEKLFF. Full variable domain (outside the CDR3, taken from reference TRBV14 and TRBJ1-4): EAGVTQFPSHSVIEKGQTVTLRCDPISGHDNLYWYRRVMGKEIKFLLHFVKESKQDESGMPNNRFLAERTGGTYSTLKVQPAELEDSGVYFCASSPMGTGGNEKLFFGSGTQLSVL.